Listed below are T cell receptor beta chains from one sample, sequenced in a study of T cells of healthy individuals. MiXCR, run by TCRdb on the 5' RACE reads, gives a single entry per CDR3 protein. The table shows about 41,000 distinct CDR3 sequences, with about 4.2% occurring only once. The receptors derive from a human donor in good health. Both conserved end residues are part of each CDR3. The D gene is left open where the match is weak. Only part of the rows carry a size: once, few, many, or a class if the clone is expanded.

TRBV24-1,-,many,TRBJ2-2,TGTGCCACCTCTCGAAGAGGGGCGGCCGGGGAGCTGTTTTTT,CATSRRGAAGELFF
TRBV5-1,-,many,TRBJ2-5,TGCGCCAGCAGCTTGCAGGGCGGTTGGCAAGAGACCCAGTACTTC,CASSLQGGWQETQYF
TRBV6-5,TRBD1,many,TRBJ1-3,TGTGCCAGCAGTTACCGGGACAGGGGCTACTCTGGAAACACCATATATTTT,CASSYRDRGYSGNTIYF
TRBV19,-,many,TRBJ1-1,TGTGCCAGTAGTATAGGTGGCAAAGAAGCTTTCTTT,CASSIGGKEAFF
TRBV29-1,-,many,TRBJ1-1,TGCAGCGTATGGATGAACACTGAAGCTTTCTTT,CSVWMNTEAFF
TRBV6-4,-,medium-sized,TRBJ2-2,TGTGCCAGCAGTGGGACAAACACCGGGGAGCTGTTTTTT,CASSGTNTGELFF
TRBV29-1,-,many,TRBJ2-1,TGCAGCGGATACAGGGATAGCAATGAGCAGTTCTTC,CSGYRDSNEQFF
TRBV12-3/TRBV12-4,TRBD1,few,TRBJ1-5,TGTGCCAGCAGTTTGCAACGGAACCGGGACAGGGGGGCCTTAGATAGCAATCAGCCCCAGCATTTT,CASSLQRNRDRGALDSNQPQHF
TRBV3-1,-,many,TRBJ1-1,TGTGCCAGCAGCCAGGTCGGGACTGAAGCTTTCTTT,CASSQVGTEAFF
TRBV5-6,-,many,TRBJ2-7,TGTGCCAGCAGCTTGGTGACGCAGTACGAGCAGTACTTC,CASSLVTQYEQYF
TRBV20-1,TRBD1,-,TRBJ1-5,TGCAGTGCCCTTCAGGACAGGGGGTATCAGCCCCAGCATTTT,CSALQDRGYQPQHF
TRBV2,TRBD1,many,TRBJ2-3,TGTGCCAGCAGTGACGGGACAGGGATGGCTAGCACAGATACGCAGTATTTT,CASSDGTGMASTDTQYF
TRBV9,-,many,TRBJ1-2,TGTGCCAGCAGCACGACGGTTAACTATGGCTACACCTTC,CASSTTVNYGYTF
TRBV6-5,TRBD2,many,TRBJ2-7,TGTGCCAGCAGTTACTCGAGTCTAGCGGGAGAGCGAGAGCAGTACTTC,CASSYSSLAGEREQYF
TRBV7-6,-,many,TRBJ2-7,TGTGCCAGCAGCCTATCCGAAGCCTACGAGCAGTACTTC,CASSLSEAYEQYF
TRBV7-3,-,many,TRBJ1-6,TGTGCCAGCAGCATTGGGGGGCCTTCACCCCTCCACTTT,CASSIGGPSPLHF
TRBV5-6,-,many,TRBJ2-2,TGTGCCAGCAGCTTGCGAGGGGAAACCGGGGAGCTGTTTTTT,CASSLRGETGELFF
TRBV27,-,-,TRBJ2-1,TGTGCCAGCAGTCACACCCCCAATGAGCAGTTCTTC,CASSHTPNEQFF
TRBV12-3/TRBV12-4,-,many,TRBJ1-1,TGTGCCAGCAGCCTTTCGGGGGGGAACACTGAAGCTTTCTTT,CASSLSGGNTEAFF
TRBV12-3/TRBV12-4,-,few,TRBJ2-3,TGTGCCAGCAGCTGGTATTTAGATACGCAGTATTTT,CASSWYLDTQYF
TRBV9,-,few,TRBJ2-5,TGTGCCAGCAGCCCCGGGACCCCCCAAGAGACCCAGTACTTC,CASSPGTPQETQYF
TRBV3-1,-,many,TRBJ1-1,TGTGCCAGCAGCCGGACGGACACTGAAGCTTTCTTT,CASSRTDTEAFF
TRBV6-5,TRBD1,many,TRBJ2-3,TGTGCCAGCAGCCCTAGTGGGACAGGGGGCGCAGATACGCAGTATTTT,CASSPSGTGGADTQYF
TRBV6-1,TRBD1,many,TRBJ2-4,TGTGCCAGCAGCCTACAGGGGTCCAAAAACATTCAGTACTTC,CASSLQGSKNIQYF
TRBV10-3,TRBD2,few,TRBJ2-7,TGTGCCATAGGGACTAGCGCCTCCTACGAGCAGTACTTC,CAIGTSASYEQYF
TRBV3-1,TRBD2,many,TRBJ2-1,TGTGCCAGCAGCCAAGGCGGGGGTAGGTACAATGAGCAGTTCTTC,CASSQGGGRYNEQFF
TRBV20-1,-,few,TRBJ1-4,TGCAGTGCTGGCAGGACAGCGAGAGATGAAAAACTGTTTTTT,CSAGRTARDEKLFF
TRBV6-5,TRBD1,few,TRBJ2-2,TGTGCCAGCAGCCGGGACAGGGGCCGGACCGGGGAGCTGTTTTTT,CASSRDRGRTGELFF
TRBV3-1,-,few,TRBJ1-1,TGTGCCAGCAGCTACTTCTCTCCGGGGAATGAAGCTTTCTTT,CASSYFSPGNEAFF
TRBV12-3/TRBV12-4,TRBD1,few,TRBJ1-5,TGTGCCAGCAGTTCCAGACAGGGACTCAATCAGCCCCAGCATTTT,CASSSRQGLNQPQHF
TRBV9,-,many,TRBJ2-3,TGTGCCAGCAGCGTAGTGTCAGGGAGCACAGATACGCAGTATTTT,CASSVVSGSTDTQYF
TRBV6-5,-,many,TRBJ2-7,TGTGCCAGCAGTTACGCCCCACCGGGGTTGTCCTCCTACGAGCAGTACTTC,CASSYAPPGLSSYEQYF
TRBV29-1,-,few,TRBJ2-1,TGCAGCCACTCCGGGAGCTCCTACAATGAGCAGTTCTTC,CSHSGSSYNEQFF
TRBV10-3,-,few,TRBJ2-1,TGTGCCATCAGTGAGCAGGGACCCCAATACAATGAGCAGTTCTTC,CAISEQGPQYNEQFF
TRBV3-1,-,many,TRBJ2-4,TGTGCCAGCAGCGTTACTAGCTCGGCCAAAAACATTCAGTACTTC,CASSVTSSAKNIQYF
TRBV20-1,TRBD1,many,TRBJ2-4,TGCAGTGCTAGAGTCCTACAGGGGGCGCGTGGAAACATTCAGTACTTC,CSARVLQGARGNIQYF
TRBV11-2,TRBD1,few,TRBJ1-1,TGTGCCAGCAGCCCGGGACAGGGGGGATACACTGAAGCTTTCTTT,CASSPGQGGYTEAFF
TRBV18,-,-,TRBJ1-3,TGTGCCAGCTCACCGACCGTCTCTGGAAACACCATATATTTT,CASSPTVSGNTIYF
TRBV6-4,-,medium-sized,TRBJ2-3,TGTGCCAGCAGTGACAACGGCGGGGCCACAGATACGCAGTATTTT,CASSDNGGATDTQYF
TRBV6-5,-,few,TRBJ2-7,TGTGCCAGCAGTTACGCTGGTCTCCTAGACGAGCAGTACTTC,CASSYAGLLDEQYF
TRBV11-2,-,many,TRBJ2-1,TGTGCCAGCGGATCGTTACAGGGTTCCTACAATGAGCAGTTCTTC,CASGSLQGSYNEQFF
TRBV29-1,-,many,TRBJ2-7,TGCAGCGTAGGCTCATGGGGGAGCTCCTACGAGCAGTACTTC,CSVGSWGSSYEQYF
TRBV25-1,-,many,TRBJ1-1,TGTGCCAGCAGTGAGATCAACACTGAAGCTTTCTTT,CASSEINTEAFF
TRBV30,TRBD1,-,TRBJ1-3,TGTGCCTGGAGTGAAGCCGGGACAGTCTCTGGAAACACCATATATTTT,CAWSEAGTVSGNTIYF
TRBV7-2,-,many,TRBJ2-5,TGTGCCAGCAGCCCCTGGACTGGCCAAGAGACCCAGTACTTC,CASSPWTGQETQYF
TRBV2,-,few,TRBJ1-1,TGTGCCAGCAGTGTCCCAGTCGTGACTGGGGCTTTCTTT,CASSVPVVTGAFF
TRBV20-1,-,many,TRBJ2-5,TGCAGTGCTAGCCCGTTAGGTCGAAACCAAGAGACCCAGTACTTC,CSASPLGRNQETQYF
TRBV29-1,-,many,TRBJ1-2,TGCAGCGTGGAGAGGGCGGGGGTTCGCGACTACACCTTC,CSVERAGVRDYTF
TRBV18,-,many,TRBJ1-5,TGTGCCAGCTCGCTTGATTATAGCAATCAGCCCCAGCATTTT,CASSLDYSNQPQHF
TRBV3-1,-,few,TRBJ2-1,TGTGCCAGCAGCCCCGGGGGCAATGAGCAGTTCTTC,CASSPGGNEQFF
TRBV7-2,-,once,TRBJ2-5,TGTGCCAGCAGCTTAGCGGGGATAGCGGAGGGGACCCGGTACTTC,CASSLAGIAEGTRYF
TRBV2,-,many,TRBJ2-2,TGTGCCAGCAAAGGGGGAGCGGGGGAGCTGTTTTTT,CASKGGAGELFF
TRBV29-1,TRBD2,many,TRBJ2-7,TGCAGCGTTGAATTCGTCGTAGCGGGAGCCGCCTACGAGCAGTACTTC,CSVEFVVAGAAYEQYF
TRBV29-1,-,many,TRBJ1-2,TGCAGCGTTGCGGGGGGAGGTTACTACCGCTATGGCTACACCTTC,CSVAGGGYYRYGYTF